This T cell receptor beta chain was observed in a study of response to subunit inactivated influenza vaccine. TCRdb used MiXCR to reprocess the RT-PCR reads, holding one entry per CDR3 protein. The sample carries about 800,000 distinct CDR3 sequences, 20% to 25% recorded once. Trimming stripped 5 bases from V and 4 bases from J, with 9 bases between. The V gene's germline CDR1 is SGHTA and CDR2 FQGNSA. The CDR3 extends over 12 amino acids. This receptor was taken from a man aged 50 to 59 who received an inactivated influenza vaccine. This sample comprised PBMCs from blood, obtained more than 4 days after vaccination. This sequence joins TRBV7-2 and TRBJ2-7; no reliable D call. CDR3 sequence reads: CASSRPPYEQYF. CDR3 sequence (DNA): TGTGCCAGCAGCCGCCCCCCTTACGAGCAGTACTTC.